This is a list of T cell receptor beta chains from one sample in a study of T cells in Graves' hyperthyroidism and ophthalmopathy. TCRdb re-analysed the multiplex PCR reads in MiXCR, keeping a single row per CDR3 protein. The sample shows a few hundred thousand distinct CDR3 sequences, around 20% of them seen only once. Sequencing was carried out using blood. These receptors all come from a man younger than 30 with Graves' hyperthyroidism. The CDR3 runs from the conserved cysteine through the conserved F or W. Fields, in order: D gene, V gene, clone size, J gene, CDR3 DNA, CDR3 protein. D genes are given only for firm matches. Clone size is stated in some rows and not others, as once, few, many or a class when expanded.

TRBD1	TRBV13	NA	TRBJ1-1	TGTGCCAGCAGCCTAACCCAGACAGGGCTCACTGAAGCTTTCTTT	CASSLTQTGLTEAFF
NA	TRBV7-8	NA	TRBJ2-7	TGTGCCAGCAGCCACCCAGCCTCGAGGGAGCAGTACTTC	CASSHPASREQYF
NA	TRBV12-3/TRBV12-4	NA	TRBJ2-7	TGTGCCAGCAGTCCCCGTCCAAGAGGGCACTACGAGCAGTACTTC	CASSPRPRGHYEQYF
NA	TRBV6-1	NA	TRBJ2-3	TGTGCCAGCGGACAGAGGAGCACAGATACGCAGTATTTT	CASGQRSTDTQYF
NA	TRBV2	few	TRBJ1-5	TGTGCCAGCAGTCCCGGGGAATACAATCAGCCCCAGCATTTT	CASSPGEYNQPQHF
NA	TRBV11-2	NA	TRBJ2-5	TGTGCCAGCAGCTTCCCGGCTAGAGGGGAGAGCGACTCGAAAGAGACCCAGTACTTC	CASSFPARGESDSKETQYF
NA	TRBV27	many	TRBJ1-1	TGTGCCAGCAGTTTGAGGGCTGGAGCCTTTGAAGCTTTCTTT	CASSLRAGAFEAFF
NA	TRBV5-1	few	TRBJ1-1	TGCGCCAGCAGCTGGGGCCTCCTACAGTCCATGAACACTGAAGCTTTCTTT	CASSWGLLQSMNTEAFF
NA	TRBV7-9	many	TRBJ2-2	TGTGCCAGCAGCTTAGCGCTTACCGGGGAGCTGTTTTTT	CASSLALTGELFF
TRBD2	TRBV12-3/TRBV12-4	many	TRBJ2-7	TGTGCCAGCACGGCGGGGGGCAACGAGCAGTACTTC	CASTAGGNEQYF
TRBD1	TRBV6-2/TRBV6-3	NA	TRBJ1-5	TGTGCCAGCAGTTCTGTGGGACAGGTACCGCAGCCCCAGCATTTT	CASSSVGQVPQPQHF
TRBD2	TRBV20-1	NA	TRBJ2-7	TGCAGTGCACGACTAGCGGGACTCTACGAGCAGTACTTC	CSARLAGLYEQYF
TRBD2	TRBV6-2/TRBV6-3	NA	TRBJ2-7	TGTGCCAGCAGTTACTCGACGTCGCGGGAGGGGTCCTACGAGCAGTACTTC	CASSYSTSREGSYEQYF
NA	TRBV6-2/TRBV6-3	many	TRBJ1-3	TGTGCCAGCAGCACCGGCTGGGGCCGTGGAAACACCATATATTTT	CASSTGWGRGNTIYF
NA	TRBV20-1	many	TRBJ1-5	TGCAGTGCTAGTCAGGGTGGCAATCAGCCCCAGCATTTT	CSASQGGNQPQHF
NA	TRBV7-4	few	TRBJ2-4	TGTGCCAGCAGCCGAGGGGCTACCCTCCCCCAAAACATTCAGTACTTC	CASSRGATLPQNIQYF
TRBD1	TRBV12-3/TRBV12-4	few	TRBJ2-5	TGTGCCAGTAGACCCGGGACAGGGGAGACCCAGTACTTC	CASRPGTGETQYF
TRBD2	TRBV5-1	many	TRBJ2-5	TGCGCCAGCAGCTTCCTAGCGGGGGAAGAGACCCAGTACTTC	CASSFLAGEETQYF
NA	TRBV20-1	many	TRBJ1-5	TGCAGTGCTCAGGACAGATATAGCAATCAGCCCCAGCATTTT	CSAQDRYSNQPQHF
TRBD1	TRBV29-1	many	TRBJ2-7	TGCAGCGTTATCTCCCAAGGGACAGGTTCCTACGAGCAGTACTTC	CSVISQGTGSYEQYF
NA	TRBV25-1	many	TRBJ2-7	TGTGCCAGCAGCCCAAGGGGGGGGCAGGTGGAGCAGTACTTC	CASSPRGGQVEQYF
NA	TRBV30	many	TRBJ2-5	TGTGCCTGGAACCTGTCGGAACAGGGCCAAGAGACCCAGTACTTC	CAWNLSEQGQETQYF
NA	TRBV7-6	many	TRBJ2-5	TGTGCCAGCAGCTCCTTCCTAGGGAGTCAAGAGACCCAGTACTTC	CASSSFLGSQETQYF
NA	TRBV9	many	TRBJ1-2	TGTGCCAGCCGAGGGGAGCCGGGGCCCAAAACCTATGGCTACACCTTC	CASRGEPGPKTYGYTF
NA	TRBV5-1	many	TRBJ1-1	TGCGCCAGCAGCCTTCGGGGAGGGGGAGGGAACACTGAAGCTTTCTTT	CASSLRGGGGNTEAFF
TRBD1	TRBV7-2	few	TRBJ2-5	TGTGCCAGCAGCGACAGGGGGTTGAACTTC	CASSDRGLNF
TRBD2	TRBV12-3/TRBV12-4	NA	TRBJ2-3	TGTGCCAGCAGTAAGACTAGCGGGGGTTACACAGATACGCAGTATTTT	CASSKTSGGYTDTQYF
TRBD1	TRBV5-1	many	TRBJ1-3	TGCGCCAGCAGCTCCGGGACAGGAGCCTCTGGAAACACCATATATTTT	CASSSGTGASGNTIYF
TRBD1	TRBV6-1	many	TRBJ1-5	TGTGCCAGCAGTGAGTGGACAGGGATTGATCAGCCCCAGCATTTT	CASSEWTGIDQPQHF
TRBD1	TRBV30	NA	TRBJ2-7	TGTGCCTGGTCTGGACAGGGGGACGAGCAGTACTTC	CAWSGQGDEQYF
TRBD2	TRBV6-1	many	TRBJ2-2	TGTGCCAGCAGTCGAAGCGGCGGGGGGGCCGTCGGGGAGCTGTTTTTT	CASSRSGGGAVGELFF
TRBD1	TRBV12-3/TRBV12-4	many	TRBJ2-2	TGTGCCAGCAGCCCCACAGGGGTCGGGGAGCTGTTTTTT	CASSPTGVGELFF